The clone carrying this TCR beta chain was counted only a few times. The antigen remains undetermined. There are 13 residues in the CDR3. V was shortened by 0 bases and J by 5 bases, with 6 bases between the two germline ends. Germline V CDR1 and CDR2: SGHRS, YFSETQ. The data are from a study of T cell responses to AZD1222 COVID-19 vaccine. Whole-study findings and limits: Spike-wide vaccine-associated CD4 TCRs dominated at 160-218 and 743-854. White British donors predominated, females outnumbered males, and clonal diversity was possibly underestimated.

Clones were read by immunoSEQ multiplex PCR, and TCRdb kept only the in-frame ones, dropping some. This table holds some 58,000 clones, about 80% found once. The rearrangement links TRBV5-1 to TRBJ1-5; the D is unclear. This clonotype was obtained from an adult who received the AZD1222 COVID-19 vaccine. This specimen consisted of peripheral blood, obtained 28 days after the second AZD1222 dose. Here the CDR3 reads CASSLDLDQPQHF. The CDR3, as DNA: TGCGCCAGCAGCTTGGACCTTGATCAGCCCCAGCATTTT.